This T cell receptor (beta chain) was found in a study of a mutant IDH1 vaccine in newly diagnosed glioma. Study overall: Scheduled for weeks 1, 3, 5, 7, 11, 15, 19 and 23, eight vaccinations were given to patients. The initiation of vaccination occurred 4-6 weeks after radiotherapy alone, or with temozolomide cycles. The treated group averaged about 41 years old and was roughly 62% male, 37.5% female.

CDR3 length equals 14 residues. V gave up 5 bases and J gave up 7 bases; unmatched junction bases: 6. The germline V gene encodes CDR1 MNHEY and CDR2 SVGAGI. Data came from immunoSEQ multiplex PCR; TCRdb stores just in-frame clones and leaves some out. The table shows tens of thousands of clones, with 70% to 80% occurring only once. Study-level results: Pseudoprogression appeared independent of alterations in top peripheral clonotypes.

Time point denoted: week 5, during vaccination. A single vaccine dose contained 300 ug of mutant IDH1 20-mer peptide, and topical imiquimod was used with it. Notes on this clone: Its antigen is undetermined.

The sequencing here drew on PBMCs, taken from a glioma patient whose treatment included an IDH1 peptide vaccine. The chain recombines TRBV6-5 with TRBJ1-4; TRBD1 agrees at 8 bases. The sequence was collected from a man aged 35 to 55 with glioma. Here the CDR3 DNA reads TGTGCCAGCAGTGCAGGGGGCCTCGGTGAAAAACTGTTTTTT. This gives the protein CASSAGGLGEKLFF.